The sequence of this T cell receptor (beta chain) was determined in a study of early T cells in non-severe SARS-CoV-2 infection. The wider study: Bulk RNA taken from unsorted whole blood was sequenced, leaving chains unpaired.

This clonotype has a handful of counts. TCRdb fed the 5' RACE reads into MiXCR, producing one record per CDR3 protein. This table holds tens of thousands of distinct CDR3 sequences, about 15% found once. The CDR3 is 17 amino acids. V lost 8 bases, J lost 0 bases, and 17 bases lay in between. Germline V gene sequence: CDR1 MGHDK, CDR2 SYGVNS. The source of this sequence is an adult who was a healthcare worker with PCR-confirmed SARS-CoV-2 infection or an uninfected control (not recorded which). This material consisted of whole blood, taken at baseline. This chain uses TRBV25-1 with TRBJ2-6, with D perhaps TRBD1 or TRBD2 (5 bases each). CDR3 residues: CASEGWQASSGANVLTF. DNA for the CDR3: TGTGCCAGCGAGGGGTGGCAGGCTAGCTCTGGGGCCAACGTCCTGACTTTC. The variable domain in full, with the rest retrieved from reference TRBV25-1 and TRBJ2-6, is EADIYQTPRYLVIGTGKKITLECSQTMGHDKMYWYQQDPGMELHLIHYSYGVNSTEKGDLSSESTVSRIRTEHFPLTLESARPSHTSQYLCASEGWQASSGANVLTFGAGSRLTVL.